This entry lists 11 T cell receptor beta chains sequenced from one sample in a study of cytomegalovirus exposure and HLA in healthy donors. Researchers ran the PCR with 60 Vbeta and 13 Jbeta primers. This table comes from immunoSEQ multiplex PCR, and its TCRdb copy is limited to in-frame clones, with some not included. The table includes about 120,000 clones, around 77% detected once. Sequencing input: PBMCs. The receptors stem from a middle-aged man in good health and CMV-seropositive.

In DNA form, the CDR3 reads TGCAGCGTTGAAATGTTGGGGGGCGAGCAGTACTTC. Protein: CSVEMLGGEQYF. V usage is TRBV29-1 and J usage is TRBJ2-7; possible D gene TRBD2, 6 bases. Deletions cut 2 bases from V and 6 bases from J, with 11 bases between. The CDR3 spans 12 residues. The V gene's germline CDR1 is SQVTM and CDR2 ANQGSEA.

The chain recombines TRBV7-8 with TRBJ2-2; TRBD1 aligns across 12 bases. The CDR3 is 17 amino acids. CDR1 and CDR2 from the germline V gene are SGHVS and FQNEAQ. V shed 5 bases, J shed 5 bases, and the junction held 9 bases outside the gene matches. This chain's CDR3 is CASSMGQGAGITGELFF. In nucleotides, the CDR3 is TGTGCCAGCAGCATGGGACAGGGGGCAGGGATAACCGGGGAGCTGTTTTTT.

The V and J genes are TRBV7-9 and TRBJ1-1, with D uncertain. Trimming took off 5 bases at V and 0 bases at J, with 7 bases between the two ends. The CDR3 sequence is 13 residues long. Germline assignment: CDR1 SEHNR and CDR2 FQNEAQ (reference sequence). CDR3 region: CASSGGMNTEAFF. Written as DNA, the CDR3 is TGTGCCAGCAGCGGAGGCATGAACACTGAAGCTTTCTTT. The full variable domain, in which reference TRBV7-9 and TRBJ1-1 provide the parts outside the CDR3, is DTGVSQNPRHKITKRGQNVTFRCDPISEHNRLYWYRQTLGQGPEFLTYFQNEAQLEKSRLLSDRFSAERPKGSFSTLEIQRTEQGDSAMYLCASSGGMNTEAFFGQGTRLTVV.

J is TRBJ2-7 and V is TRBV6-1, with 8 bases identical to TRBD2. Trimming at V came to 1 base and at J to 9 bases, leaving 11 bases not matched to a gene. This CDR3 is built from 15 residues. The germline V gene encodes CDR1 MNHNS and CDR2 SASEGT. The CDR3 sequence is CASSEGGLGGIGQYF. DNA for the CDR3: TGTGCCAGCAGTGAAGGGGGACTAGGAGGGATCGGGCAGTACTTC.

This rearrangement joins TRBV18 to TRBJ2-5; no clear D. The end of the DNA is better explained by TRBJ2-7, so the J call may be wrong. Germline V CDR1 and CDR2: KGHSH, LQKENI. The CDR3 totals 12 residues. DNA of the CDR3: TGTGCCAGCTCACCACTAAACTACGAGCAGTACTTC. It specifies CASSPLNYEQYF.

The chain carries TRBV4-1 and TRBJ1-1; TRBD1 matches at 9 bases. The CDR3 extends over 14 amino acids. Losses at the gene ends were 3 bases for V and 4 bases for J; bases not matched to a gene: 3. Germline lookup yields CDR1 MGHRA and CDR2 YSYEKL. This chain's CDR3 is CASSHRDRVTEAFF. The DNA of the CDR3 is TGCGCCAGCAGCCACCGGGACAGGGTCACTGAAGCTTTCTTT.

The CDR3 DNA reads as TGTGCCAGCAGTTACTCGAACGGCGGCGTTATATATCCCCTCCACTTT. This translates into CASSYSNGGVIYPLHF. The chain recombines TRBV6-5 with TRBJ1-6; D not resolved. V shed 0 bases and J shed 13 bases, with 19 bases lying between them. The CDR3 extends over 16 amino acids. Looked up from germline, CDR1 is MNHEY and CDR2 is SVGAGI.

V usage is TRBV12-2 and J usage is TRBJ1-5; the table names TRBD1, a call not compared with the DNA. TRBV12-2 corresponds to a pseudogene. The CDR3 consists of 20 residues. The CDR3 spells CASRLDTGGGEIVRNQPQHF. CDR3 coding DNA: TGTGCAAGTCGCCTCGACACAGGGGGCGGTGAAATTGTTCGCAATCAGCCCCAGCATTTT.

This clone was recorded a few times. CDR3 nucleotides: TGTGCCACCAGAAAGGACAGGGTGGGACAGCCCCAGCATTTT. Translation: CATRKDRVGQPQHF. This chain connects TRBV15 to TRBJ1-5; 8 nucleotides align to TRBD1. The CDR3 length is 14 residues. Germline V gene sequence: CDR1 LNHNV, CDR2 YYDKDF (reference sequence). V shed 6 bases and J 7 bases; nucleotides not matched to a gene: 8.

This chain joins TRBV6-1 and TRBJ1-4; D is possibly TRBD1 (5 bases). Germline V lookup: CDR1 MNHNS, CDR2 SASEGT. The V gene lost 6 bases and the J gene lost 5 bases, with 16 bases spanning the gap. The CDR3 totals 15 residues. CDR3 coding DNA: TGTGCCAGCAGGACGACGACAGTATCGAATGAAAAACTGTTTTTT. As protein: CASRTTTVSNEKLFF.

This sequence joins TRBV19 and TRBJ2-1; maybe TRBD2 (5 bases). Trimming pared 6 bases from V and 1 base from J, leaving 7 bases between. The CDR3 sequence is 13 residues long. The germline V gene encodes CDR1 LNHDA and CDR2 SQIVND (reference sequence). Here the CDR3 reads CASSSGSYNEQFF. In nucleotides, the CDR3 is TGTGCCAGTAGCTCGGGGTCCTACAATGAGCAGTTCTTC.